The 9 T cell receptor beta chains listed next were all sequenced from one sample in a study of blood T cells in healthy people across ages. Combining a sample-barcoded 5' primer with a J-beta primer mix, a second PCR ran for 7 to 11 cycles. From the 5' RACE reads, TCRdb called clonotypes with MiXCR, one entry per CDR3 protein. The sample has fewer than 600,000 distinct CDR3 sequences, roughly a quarter seen once; the top ten hold approximately 3.6%. The data also belong to a second study, concerning T cells of mothers and their children.

The sample comprised blood. The receptors come from a boy aged 2 to 10 in good health.

The CDR3 region is CASSELARETQYF. The CDR3 DNA reads as TGTGCCAGCAGTGAACTAGCAAGAGAGACCCAGTACTTC. This chain joins TRBV2 and TRBJ2-5; D might be TRBD2 (5 bases). Germline V CDR1 and CDR2: SNHLY, FYNNEI. Trimming took 2 bases from V and 4 from J, leaving 8 bases between them. The CDR3 contains 13 residues.

This clonotype occurred a few times. The J gene is TRBJ2-7, the V gene TRBV6-2 or TRBV6-3; D is perhaps TRBD1 (5 bases). Trimming took 6 bases from V and 0 from J, leaving 12 bases between them. The CDR3 length is 14 residues. The germline gives CDR1 MNHEY, CDR2 SVGEGT. The CDR3 loop reads CASRRTGNSYEQYF. The CDR3 DNA reads TGTGCCAGCAGGCGCACAGGAAACTCCTACGAGCAGTACTTC.

The CDR3 loop reads CAWSVHVGSGTDTQYF. CDR3 DNA: TGTGCCTGGAGTGTACACGTTGGCAGTGGCACAGATACGCAGTATTTT. The chain is built from TRBV30 and TRBJ2-3; no reliable D call. With 0 bases removed from V and 1 base from J, the gap between germline ends came to 14 bases. CDR1 and CDR2 from the germline V gene are GTSNPN and SVGIG (reference sequence). This CDR3 has 16 residues.

This clonotype was observed a few times. V is TRBV4-3 and J is TRBJ1-5; a possible D gene is TRBD1 (5 bases). Germline V gene lookup returns CDR1 LGHNA and CDR2 YSLEER. The CDR3 has 15 amino acids. Trimming removed 0 bases from V and 6 bases from J, with 12 bases in between. The CDR3 nucleotides read TGCGCCAGCAGCCAAGATCGGGGGTCTGGTCAGCCCCAGCATTTT. It specifies CASSQDRGSGQPQHF.

The rearrangement links TRBV20-1 to TRBJ2-1; D assignment may be TRBD1 or TRBD2 (5 bases each). This CDR3 has 15 amino acids. Per the germline V gene, CDR1 is DFQATT and CDR2 is SNEGSKA (reference sequence). Trimming removed 5 bases at V and 5 bases at J, with 19 bases between. The CDR3 region is CSAASIPGLNNEQFF. CDR3 bases: TGCAGTGCTGCTTCAATCCCGGGGCTAAACAATGAGCAGTTCTTC.

This clonotype was seen only a few times. The chain has TRBV20-1 and TRBJ1-6; D not certain. The V and J ends lost 5 bases and 8 bases respectively, with 16 bases between them. Germline V gene data show CDR1 as DFQATT and CDR2 as SNEGSKA (reference sequence). CDR3 size: 14 residues. CDR3 in amino acids: CSAPGSEDYSPLHF. The CDR3 nucleotides read TGCAGTGCTCCGGGCTCAGAGGATTATTCACCCCTCCACTTT.

This clonotype was seen more than once but under ten times. V and J are TRBV10-3 and TRBJ2-5, with D maybe TRBD1 (6 bases). V dropped 6 bases and J dropped 4 bases, with 9 bases sitting between them. Germline CDR1 ENHRY, CDR2 SYGVKD. The CDR3 extends over 12 amino acids. The CDR3 sequence: CAIRKQGETQYF. The CDR3 bases are TGTGCCATCAGGAAACAGGGAGAGACCCAGTACTTC.

The rearrangement uses TRBV20-1 and TRBJ2-5; the match to TRBD2 covers 10 bases. Trimming removed 5 bases from V and 2 bases from J; junction bases left unmatched: 5. CDR1 DFQATT and CDR2 SNEGSKA come from the germline V gene (reference sequence). This CDR3 spans 14 amino acids. CDR3 in amino acids: CSASSGSQQETQYF. CDR3 nucleotide sequence: TGCAGTGCTTCTAGCGGGAGCCAACAAGAGACCCAGTACTTC.

Comments on this clonotype: The conserved phenylalanine or tryptophan normally closing the CDR3 is absent here, so this likely arose from a read error. Because the CDR3's place on the DNA is in doubt, the DNA is left out and the CDR3 is given as listed by TCRdb. V is TRBV21-1 and J is TRBJ1-1. TRBV21-1 corresponds to a pseudogene. The CDR3 is 11 residues long, counting both termini. The CDR3 reads CAPKRRTEAFS.